The T cell receptor (beta chain) under discussion was sequenced for a study of blood T cell repertoires in COVID-19. Germline V lookup: CDR1 SGHRS, CDR2 YFSETQ. V lost 6 bases, J lost 1 base, and 14 bases lay in between. There are 15 residues in the CDR3. Libraries were prepared by immunoSEQ multiplex PCR; TCRdb keeps only in-frame clonotypes and omits some of them. This sample has about 190,000 clones; approximately 78% occur once, and the top ten carry 12%. V is TRBV5-1 and J is TRBJ2-4, with a weak D call TRBD2 (7 bases). The receptor was derived from a woman older than 75 with COVID-19, enrolled during active disease. The sample consisted of peripheral blood. Here the CDR3 reads CASTPGRGAKNIQYF. In DNA form, the CDR3 reads TGCGCCAGCACCCCGGGGAGGGGGGCCAAAAACATTCAGTACTTC.